The source of this TCR beta chain is a study of cytomegalovirus exposure and HLA in healthy donors. This CDR3 is 11 amino acids long. Trimming removed 5 bases at V and 9 bases at J, with 10 bases between. CDR1 is LGHNT, CDR2 FRNRAP, per germline. The repertoire was sequenced with immunoSEQ multiplex PCR; TCRdb's copy has only in-frame clones and lacks some. The repertoire holds 130,000 to 150,000 clones, 89% seen once, with 9% to 9.5% in the top ten. This receptor was identified in a woman younger than 35 in good health and CMV-seropositive. V usage is TRBV12-5 and J usage is TRBJ2-5; tentatively, D is TRBD2 (5 bases). Sequenced sample: PBMCs. CDR3 sequence reads: CASGIERAQYF. The CDR3 DNA reads TGTGCTAGTGGTATTGAGAGGGCCCAGTACTTC.